The source of this T cell receptor (beta chain) is a study of OX40 agonist ivuxolimab in advanced cancers. Libraries were prepared by immunoSEQ multiplex PCR; TCRdb keeps only in-frame clonotypes and omits some of them. The sample has around 120,000 clones, approximately 92% seen once. Germline loops: CDR1 SGHAT, CDR2 FQNNGV. V shed 2 bases, J shed 4 bases, and the junction held 2 bases outside the gene matches. There are 16 residues in the CDR3. This chain connects TRBV11-2 to TRBJ2-2, with 12 bases fitting TRBD2. Specimen: CD4+ or CD8+ T cells sorted from blood, collected in a trial of the OX40 agonist ivuxolimab. The receptor's source is an adult with an advanced solid tumor such as melanoma, head and neck, liver or kidney cancer. CDR3 amino acids: CASSLTSGGRTGELFF. The CDR3 DNA sequence: TGTGCCAGCAGCTTAACTAGCGGGGGGCGCACCGGGGAGCTGTTTTTT. The whole variable domain, filled in from reference TRBV11-2 and TRBJ2-2, reads EAGVAQSPRYKIIEKRQSVAFWCNPISGHATLYWYQQILGQGPKLLIQFQNNGVVDDSQLPKDRFSAERLKGVDSTLKIQPAKLEDSAVYLCASSLTSGGRTGELFFGEGSRLTVL.